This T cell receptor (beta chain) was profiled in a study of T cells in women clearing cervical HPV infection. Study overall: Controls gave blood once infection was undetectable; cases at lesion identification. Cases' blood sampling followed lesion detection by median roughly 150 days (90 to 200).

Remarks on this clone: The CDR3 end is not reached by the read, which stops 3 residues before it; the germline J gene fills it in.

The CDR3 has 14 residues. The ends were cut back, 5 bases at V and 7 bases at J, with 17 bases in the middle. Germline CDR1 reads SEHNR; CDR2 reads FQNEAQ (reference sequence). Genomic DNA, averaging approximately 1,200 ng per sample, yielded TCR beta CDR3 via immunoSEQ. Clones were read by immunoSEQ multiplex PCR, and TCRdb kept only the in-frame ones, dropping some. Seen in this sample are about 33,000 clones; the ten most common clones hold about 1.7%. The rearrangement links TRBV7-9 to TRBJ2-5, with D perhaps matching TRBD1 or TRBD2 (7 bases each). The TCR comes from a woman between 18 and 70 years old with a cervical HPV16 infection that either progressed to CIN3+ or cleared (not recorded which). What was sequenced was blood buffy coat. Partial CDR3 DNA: TGTGCCAGCAGCACGCGACAGGGAGGGTGGACC. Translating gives CASSTRQGGWT. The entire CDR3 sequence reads CASSTRQGGWTQYF. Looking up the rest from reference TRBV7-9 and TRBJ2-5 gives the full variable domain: DTGVSQNPRHKITKRGQNVTFRCDPISEHNRLYWYRQTLGQGPEFLTYFQNEAQLEKSRLLSDRFSAERPKGSFSTLEIQRTEQGDSAMYLCASSTRQGGWTQYFGPGTRLLVL.